The TCR beta chain under discussion was sequenced for a study of blood T cell repertoires in COVID-19. Study as a whole: Samples taken during acute and convalescent COVID-19 were collected in the United States, Italy and Spain. PBMCs, B-cell-depleted T cells, or T cells provided the cDNA or gDNA that made up the material.

Seattle's enrolled individuals joined amid active infection and were then monitored longitudinally. The CDR3 has 11 residues. In germline, CDR1 is GTSNPN, CDR2 SVGIG (reference sequence). The V and J ends lost 7 bases and 6 bases respectively, with 11 bases between them. In the original analysis: The authors estimated nucleated cell counts from reference gene primer amplification. The table came from immunoSEQ multiplex PCR; TCRdb's copy has only in-frame clones and leaves some out. V, J and clone size are those of that table, while D and trimming were read from the DNA. The sample lists roughly 440,000 clones; 88% were seen once.

The sequenced sample consisted of peripheral blood. The sequence was obtained from a woman in her fifties or sixties with COVID-19, enrolled during active disease. The rearrangement uses TRBV30 and TRBJ2-3; D is undetermined. CDR3 sequence: CASLEVDTQYF. The CDR3 DNA follows: TGTGCCTCCCTAGAGGTGGATACGCAGTATTTT.